This record covers a single T cell receptor beta chain. What it binds is unknown. V was clipped by 4 bases and J by 4 bases, with 15 bases between them. Germline CDR1 is MNHEY and CDR2 is SMNVEV (reference sequence). CDR3 size: 15 residues. This sample stems from a study of OX40 agonist ivuxolimab in advanced cancers. Using immunoSEQ multiplex PCR, the repertoire was profiled, and TCRdb retains in-frame clones only, with some absent. The sample carries tens of thousands of clones, about 90% recorded once. Findings of the study overall: Blood T cells, both CD4+ and CD8+, expanded clonally by week 6 at 0.1 to 3.0 mg/kg. Compared with CD4+, CD8+ T cells on average had more expanded clones.

This TCR was sampled from an adult with an advanced solid tumor such as melanoma, head and neck, liver or kidney cancer. Sequencing used CD4+ or CD8+ T cells sorted from blood, obtained in a trial of the OX40 agonist ivuxolimab. This chain connects TRBV27 to TRBJ2-3, with D unclear. The CDR3 spells CASSWNQLTADTQYF. CDR3 nucleotide sequence: TGTGCCAGCAGTTGGAACCAGCTTACGGCAGATACGCAGTATTTT.